Listed below are T cell receptor beta chains from one sample, sequenced in a study of cytomegalovirus exposure and HLA in healthy donors. The data were produced by immunoSEQ multiplex PCR, yet TCRdb's version contains in-frame clones alone and is incomplete. The sample records under 200,000 clones, over 80% being singletons. The sequenced sample was PBMCs. Receptors were obtained from a human donor in good health. Each CDR3 is given with its conserved first and last residue. The order of the fields is V gene, J gene, CDR3 length, CDR3 protein.

v_gene: TRBV5-1; j_gene: TRBJ2-3; len: 16; CDR3aa: CASTPPGVRSTDTQYF
v_gene: TRBV7-6; j_gene: TRBJ1-2; len: 16; CDR3aa: CASSARTGGAPDGYTF
v_gene: TRBV5-5; j_gene: TRBJ2-1; len: 16; CDR3aa: CASSSGLAGGNNEQFF
v_gene: TRBV4-1; j_gene: TRBJ1-2; len: 15; CDR3aa: CASSQDSGYRYGYTF
v_gene: TRBV2; j_gene: TRBJ2-7; len: 14; CDR3aa: CASNGQALSYEQYF
v_gene: TRBV13; j_gene: TRBJ2-5; len: 16; CDR3aa: CASSTGDIGMGETQYF
v_gene: TRBV9; j_gene: TRBJ1-3; len: 16; CDR3aa: CASSPRGSGDGNTIYF
v_gene: TRBV7-8; j_gene: TRBJ1-6; len: 17; CDR3aa: CASRFSGVSSYNSPLHF
v_gene: TRBV6-5; j_gene: TRBJ1-2; len: 14; CDR3aa: CASSTQGGGYGYTF
v_gene: TRBV11-3; j_gene: TRBJ2-7; len: 15; CDR3aa: CASSPGPGTLVEQYF
v_gene: TRBV27; j_gene: TRBJ2-3; len: 15; CDR3aa: CASRVLASVTDTQYF
v_gene: TRBV27; j_gene: TRBJ1-1; len: 16; CDR3aa: CASSPPPGGRNTEAFF
v_gene: TRBV2; j_gene: TRBJ2-3; len: 14; CDR3aa: CASRMITTTDTQYF
v_gene: TRBV7-2; j_gene: TRBJ1-2; len: 16; CDR3aa: CASSFSGGGANYGYTF
v_gene: TRBV10-3; j_gene: TRBJ1-2; len: 13; CDR3aa: CAIRMDRNYGYTF
v_gene: TRBV7-9; j_gene: TRBJ2-3; len: 14; CDR3aa: CASGSSAGTDTQYF
v_gene: TRBV6-5; j_gene: TRBJ1-2; len: 12; CDR3aa: CASTQGNYGYTF
v_gene: TRBV6-5; j_gene: TRBJ2-4; len: 15; CDR3aa: CASSRGQGVKNIQYF
v_gene: TRBV6-1; j_gene: TRBJ2-5; len: 14; CDR3aa: CASRLRTGEETQYF
v_gene: TRBV5-1; j_gene: TRBJ1-4; len: 12; CDR3aa: CASSLTGQGLFF
v_gene: TRBV6-5; j_gene: TRBJ1-2; len: 16; CDR3aa: CASSYTSWGGEYGYTF
v_gene: TRBV9; j_gene: TRBJ1-6; len: 13; CDR3aa: CASSVDSRSPLHF
v_gene: TRBV27; j_gene: TRBJ2-7; len: 14; CDR3aa: CASSSTGVTYEQYF
v_gene: TRBV5-6; j_gene: TRBJ2-7; len: 14; CDR3aa: CASSFGRGYYEQYF
v_gene: TRBV6-6; j_gene: TRBJ1-1; len: 15; CDR3aa: CASSYTAQPGTEAFF
v_gene: TRBV5-1; j_gene: TRBJ2-7; len: 16; CDR3aa: CASSLTAGTGNYEQYF
v_gene: TRBV27; j_gene: TRBJ1-5; len: 16; CDR3aa: CASDRHSETDREPQHF
v_gene: TRBV7-2; j_gene: TRBJ1-4; len: 11; CDR3aa: CASSLSGKLFF
v_gene: TRBV9; j_gene: TRBJ2-5; len: 14; CDR3aa: CASSTQGALETQYF
v_gene: TRBV7-7; j_gene: TRBJ2-7; len: 14; CDR3aa: CASSPGTGRYEQYF
v_gene: TRBV7-2; j_gene: TRBJ2-1; len: 15; CDR3aa: CASSLSSGGANEQFF
v_gene: TRBV27; j_gene: TRBJ2-1; len: 15; CDR3aa: CASSSVGTVHNEQFF
v_gene: TRBV5-6; j_gene: TRBJ2-7; len: 16; CDR3aa: CASSLKPGQGVVEQYF
v_gene: TRBV5-1; j_gene: TRBJ1-1; len: 14; CDR3aa: CASSPPGVNTEAFF
v_gene: TRBV28; j_gene: TRBJ1-1; len: 15; CDR3aa: CASNLPGQLNTEAFF
v_gene: TRBV5-1; j_gene: TRBJ2-6; len: 16; CDR3aa: CASSLIDRAGANVLTF
v_gene: TRBV5-1; j_gene: TRBJ2-3; len: 17; CDR3aa: CASSLGPAGASTDTQYF
v_gene: TRBV7-2; j_gene: TRBJ2-5; len: 15; CDR3aa: CASSAGLALEETQYF
v_gene: TRBV4-1; j_gene: TRBJ1-1; len: 14; CDR3aa: CASSRTGGATEAFF
v_gene: TRBV9; j_gene: TRBJ1-1; len: 13; CDR3aa: CASSLMTASEAFF
v_gene: TRBV15; j_gene: TRBJ2-7; len: 16; CDR3aa: CATSAAPGLANYEQYF
v_gene: TRBV19; j_gene: TRBJ1-2; len: 14; CDR3aa: CASSTKTGNYGYTF
v_gene: TRBV11-2; j_gene: TRBJ2-1; len: 18; CDR3aa: CASSLRGGQGFSYNEQFF
v_gene: TRBV10-1; j_gene: TRBJ2-7; len: 12; CDR3aa: CASRDRGHEQYF
v_gene: TRBV4-1; j_gene: TRBJ2-6; len: 15; CDR3aa: CASRGHPSGANVLTF
v_gene: TRBV5-1; j_gene: TRBJ1-2; len: 12; CDR3aa: CASSGGADGYTF
v_gene: TRBV4-2; j_gene: TRBJ1-2; len: 18; CDR3aa: CASSPTTGGDRSFYGYTF
v_gene: TRBV7-9; j_gene: TRBJ2-5; len: 16; CDR3aa: CASSSNLAANQETQYF
v_gene: TRBV4-3; j_gene: TRBJ1-5; len: 14; CDR3aa: CASSLTTRDQPQHF
v_gene: TRBV7-9; j_gene: TRBJ1-4; len: 14; CDR3aa: CASSFRNSNEKLFF
v_gene: TRBV6-6; j_gene: TRBJ1-2; len: 16; CDR3aa: CASSYSGQGGDYGYTF
v_gene: TRBV7-9; j_gene: TRBJ2-7; len: 15; CDR3aa: CASGGLAGANYEQYF
v_gene: TRBV4-2; j_gene: TRBJ2-7; len: 15; CDR3aa: CASSHGPLRGYEQYF
v_gene: TRBV10-3; j_gene: TRBJ1-4; len: 14; CDR3aa: CAISNSLSNEKLFF
v_gene: TRBV6-1; j_gene: TRBJ1-2; len: 15; CDR3aa: CASSDYFATNYGYTF